The 11 T cell receptor beta chains below all came from one sample that was sequenced in a study of blood T cells in healthy people across ages (dated by TCRdb to between 2014 and 2017). Libraries were prepared through 5' RACE. TCRdb lists the instrument as Illumina HiSeq 2500. The second PCR ran for roughly 6 to 11 cycles and used a J-beta primer mix along with a sample-barcoded 5' primer. TCRdb redid the processing of the public reads, applying fastp at Q25 and MiXCR, and retained in-frame beta chains. Each CDR3 protein gets just one entry, which takes the most common genes and DNA from the rows behind it. The sample profile shows about 1.5 million distinct CDR3 sequences; approximately 43% of them were found once. The leading ten clones occupy under 5% of the sample. The specimen sequenced was blood. The receptors shown here come from a woman aged 18 to 35 in good health.

The chain joins TRBV5-1 to TRBJ2-6; 8 nucleotides line up with TRBD2. There are 17 residues in the CDR3. The V segment lost 4 bases and the J segment 0 bases; nucleotides outside the gene matches: 6. Germline values: CDR1 SGHRS, CDR2 YFSETQ. The CDR3, as DNA: TGCGCCAGCAGCCCCGGGGGGGGCTCCTCTGGGGCCAACGTCCTGACTTTC. Its protein is CASSPGGGSSGANVLTF.

V gene TRBV9 combines with J gene TRBJ2-3, with TRBD1 identical over 7 bases. In germline, CDR1 is SGDLS, CDR2 YYNGEE. There are 15 residues in the CDR3. The V and J ends lost 0 bases and 5 bases, in that order; junction bases with no gene match: 6. The CDR3 nucleotides are TGTGCCAGCAGCGTAGAAATAGGGGGCGTAGATACGCAGTATTTT. The encoded protein is CASSVEIGGVDTQYF.

The chain employs TRBV2 and TRBJ2-7, with D maybe TRBD1 (8 bases). Germline CDR1 reads SNHLY; CDR2 reads FYNNEI. Deletions cut 6 bases from V and 7 bases from J, with 25 bases between. The length of the CDR3 is 16 residues. Here the CDR3 DNA reads TGTGCCAGCAGCATCACAGGGGGGGCCATCATAAATGAGCAGTACTTC. This translates into CASSITGGAIINEQYF.

In this sample, this clonotype turned up a few times. This chain links TRBV5-1 with TRBJ2-5, with D unclear. Germline assignment: CDR1 SGHRS and CDR2 YFSETQ. Trimming cost V 4 bases and J 1 base, with 11 bases left between them. The CDR3 is made up of 14 amino acids. Here the CDR3 reads CASSPTSTQETQYF. CDR3 DNA sequence: TGCGCCAGCAGCCCAACTTCAACCCAAGAGACCCAGTACTTC.

In its sample, this clonotype was seen a few times. The chain is built from TRBV24-1 and TRBJ2-5; D unresolved. CDR1 is KGHDR, CDR2 SFDVKD, per germline. V was trimmed by 4 bases and J by 2 bases, leaving 10 bases between them. The CDR3 is 14 amino acids. Written as DNA, the CDR3 is TGTGCCACCAGTGAACCTAATCTACAAGAGACCCAGTACTTC. It encodes CATSEPNLQETQYF.

This clonotype came up a few times. The rearrangement links TRBV18 to TRBJ2-5, with 8 bases lining up with TRBD1. The CDR3 is 14 residues long. V shed 2 bases, J shed 2 bases, and the junction held 1 base outside the gene matches. Germline CDR1 KGHSH, CDR2 LQKENI. The DNA of the CDR3 is TGTGCCAGCTCACCATGGGACAGGCAAGAGACCCAGTACTTC. Residues: CASSPWDRQETQYF.

CDR3 nucleotide sequence: TGCAGTGCTAACAGTGGGGCAGCTTTGAATGAGCAGTTCTTC. This encodes CSANSGAALNEQFF. The chain combines TRBV20-1 with TRBJ2-1, with a weak D call TRBD1 (5 bases). In germline, CDR1 is DFQATT, CDR2 SNEGSKA (reference sequence). V was pared by 4 bases and J by 7 bases, with 17 bases between. This CDR3 comprises 14 residues.

This clonotype was recorded once. V gene TRBV6-4 combines with J gene TRBJ2-3, with 8 nucleotides matching TRBD2. CDR3 size: 16 residues. Germline trimming cut 6 bases from V and 6 bases from J; bases unmatched to any gene: 14. From germline, CDR1 is MRHNA and CDR2 SNTAGT. The CDR3 DNA sequence: TGTGCCAGCAGCCCCCTTGGCGGGGGGCCCTTGGATACGCAGTATTTT. Residues: CASSPLGGGPLDTQYF.

This clonotype was observed a few times. The chain is built from TRBV27 and TRBJ1-4; possibly TRBD1 for D (6 bases). V shed 2 bases and J shed 7 bases, with 11 bases lying between them. The CDR3 has 14 residues. Germline-derived CDR1 and CDR2 are MNHEY and SMNVEV (reference sequence). Here the CDR3 reads CASSLQGQGEKLFF. For the CDR3, the DNA is TGTGCCAGCAGTTTACAGGGGCAGGGTGAAAAACTGTTTTTT.

The V gene is TRBV7-2, the J gene TRBJ2-1; possibly TRBD1 or TRBD2 for D (5 bases each). The CDR3 totals 12 residues. V was clipped by 5 bases and J by 8 bases, with 10 bases between them. Germline-derived CDR1 and CDR2 are SGHTA and FQGNSA. The CDR3 is CASSPVGHEQFF. CDR3 DNA: TGTGCCAGCAGCCCCGTGGGACATGAGCAGTTCTTC. Looking up the rest from reference TRBV7-2 and TRBJ2-1 gives the full variable domain: GAGVSQSPSNKVTEKGKDVELRCDPISGHTALYWYRQSLGQGLEFLIYFQGNSAPDKSGLPSDRFSAERTGGSVSTLTIQRTQQEDSAVYLCASSPVGHEQFFGPGTRLTVL.

The chain uses TRBV10-3 and TRBJ1-6, with D uncertain. Germline V gives CDR1 ENHRY, CDR2 SYGVKD. Trimming removed 6 bases at V and 2 bases at J, with 11 bases between. CDR3 length: 15 amino acids. CDR3 DNA sequence: TGTGCCATCAGGAAATTAGAAACCTATAATTCACCCCTCCACTTT. Translated, it gives CAIRKLETYNSPLHF.